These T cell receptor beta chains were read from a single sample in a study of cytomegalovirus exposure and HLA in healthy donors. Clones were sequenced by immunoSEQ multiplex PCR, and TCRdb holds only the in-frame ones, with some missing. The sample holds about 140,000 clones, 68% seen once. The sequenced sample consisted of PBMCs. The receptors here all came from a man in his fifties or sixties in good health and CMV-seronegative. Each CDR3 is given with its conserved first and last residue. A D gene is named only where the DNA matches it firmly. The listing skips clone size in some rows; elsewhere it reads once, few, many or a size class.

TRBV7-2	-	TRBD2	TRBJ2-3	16	TGTGCCAGCAGCTTAGCGGGAGGGCTTACAGCAGATACGCAGTATTTT	CASSLAGGLTADTQYF
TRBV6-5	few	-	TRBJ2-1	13	TGTGCCAGCACCCCTACTAGGGTTGGTGAGCAGTTCTTC	CASTPTRVGEQFF
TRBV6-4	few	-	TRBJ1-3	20	TGTGCCAGCAGTGACCTCGTTTTCGGGAAGCGGAGCGGAGAAGGAAACACCATATATTTT	CASSDLVFGKRSGEGNTIYF
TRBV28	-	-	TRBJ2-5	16	TGTGCCAGCAGTTTAGAAGGACAGTCCCTTCAAGAGACCCAGTACTTC	CASSLEGQSLQETQYF
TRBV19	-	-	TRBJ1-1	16	TGTGCCAGTAATAAGGCGGGCCAGGGGAGGAACACTGAAGCTTTCTTT	CASNKAGQGRNTEAFF
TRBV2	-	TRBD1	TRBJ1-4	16	TGTGCCACCCCGGGACAGGGGAATCTTACTAATGAAAAACTGTTTTTT	CATPGQGNLTNEKLFF
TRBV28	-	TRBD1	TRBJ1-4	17	TGTGCCAGCAGTACCGGACAGGGAGGAGCAACTAATGAAAAACTGTTTTTT	CASSTGQGGATNEKLFF
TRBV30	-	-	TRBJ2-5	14	TGTGCCTGGAGATACAGGGGAGGACAAGAGACCCAGTACTTC	CAWRYRGGQETQYF
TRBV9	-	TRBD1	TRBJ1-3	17	TGTGCCAGCAGCGTCTCGGGACAGGGTCCCTCTGGAAACACCATATATTTT	CASSVSGQGPSGNTIYF
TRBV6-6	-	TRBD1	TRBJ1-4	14	TGTGCCACCAAGGACAGGGAGGCTAATGAAAAACTGTTTTTT	CATKDREANEKLFF
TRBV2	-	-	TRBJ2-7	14	TGTGCCAGCAGTGATGGTTCTAGCAGCTACGAGCAGTACTTC	CASSDGSSSYEQYF
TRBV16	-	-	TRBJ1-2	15	TGTGCCAGCAGACGAATAGGAGGGGTCCTCTATGGCTACACCTTC	CASRRIGGVLYGYTF
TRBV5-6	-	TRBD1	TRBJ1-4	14	TGTGCCAGCAGCCCCGGGGACAGCCAGTACAAACTGTTTTTT	CASSPGDSQYKLFF
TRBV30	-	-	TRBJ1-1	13	TGTGCCTGGGGGGTGGGGGGAGAAACTGAAGCTTTCTTT	CAWGVGGETEAFF
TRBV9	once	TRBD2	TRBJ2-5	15	TGTGCCAGCAGCCGTAGCGGGAGGGGCTTAGAGACCCAGTACTTC	CASSRSGRGLETQYF
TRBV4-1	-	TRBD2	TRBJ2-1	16	TGCGCCAGCAGCCAAGACGGCGGGGGGACCAACAATGAGCAGTTCTTC	CASSQDGGGTNNEQFF
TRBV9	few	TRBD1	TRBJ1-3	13	TGTGCCAGCAGCCCGTTGACAGGGAACACCATATATTTT	CASSPLTGNTIYF
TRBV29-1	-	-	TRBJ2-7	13	TGCAGCGCAGTTAACAGGGCAACCTACGAGCAGTACTTC	CSAVNRATYEQYF
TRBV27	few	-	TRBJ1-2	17	TGTGCCAGCAGTTTAAATGGGGGGACCGTCTTGGTCTATGGCTACACCTTC	CASSLNGGTVLVYGYTF
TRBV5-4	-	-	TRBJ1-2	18	TGTGCCAGCAGCCAAGGACAGAGGTTTCTCCTGGACTACTATGGCTACACCTTC	CASSQGQRFLLDYYGYTF
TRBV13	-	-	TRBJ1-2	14	TGTGCCAGCAGCCGGACACGGGCCCAATATGGCTACACCTTC	CASSRTRAQYGYTF
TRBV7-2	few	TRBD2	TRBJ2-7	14	TGTGCCAGCAGCCCCGCTAGCGGCTCCTACGAGCAGTACTTC	CASSPASGSYEQYF
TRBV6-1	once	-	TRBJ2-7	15	TGTGCCAGCAGTATCGCAGGGGAGCAGCCCTACGAGCAGTACTTC	CASSIAGEQPYEQYF
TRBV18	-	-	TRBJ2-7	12	TGTGCCAGCTCAAGATCCTATTACGAGCAGTACTTC	CASSRSYYEQYF
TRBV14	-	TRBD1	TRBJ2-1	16	TGTGCCAGCAGCCACCCAGGGACAGGGGGAAGGAATGAGCAGTTCTTC	CASSHPGTGGRNEQFF
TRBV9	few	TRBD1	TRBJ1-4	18	TGTGCCAGCAGCGTAGAACGGGACAGGACCCCAACTAATGAAAAACTGTTTTTT	CASSVERDRTPTNEKLFF
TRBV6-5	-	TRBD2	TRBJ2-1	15	TGTGCCAGCACCGAGACTAGCGGGGTATACAATGAGCAGTTCTTC	CASTETSGVYNEQFF
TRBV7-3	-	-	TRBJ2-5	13	TGTGCCAGCAGCTTGAGGCAGGGCCAGACCCAGTACTTC	CASSLRQGQTQYF
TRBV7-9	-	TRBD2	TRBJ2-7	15	TGTGCCAGCAGCTTGAGGACTAGCGGGGAATACGAGCAGTACTTC	CASSLRTSGEYEQYF
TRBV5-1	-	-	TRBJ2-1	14	TGCGCCAGCGGCGACAGGACGAGAGACAATGAGCAGTTCTTC	CASGDRTRDNEQFF
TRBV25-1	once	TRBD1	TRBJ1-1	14	TGTGCCAGCAGCTCGGACAGGGGGCACACTGAAGCTTTCTTT	CASSSDRGHTEAFF
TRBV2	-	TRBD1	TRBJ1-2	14	TGTGCCAGCAGTGAATGGGACAGGGACTATGGCTACACCTTC	CASSEWDRDYGYTF
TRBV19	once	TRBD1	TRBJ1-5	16	TGTGCCAGTAGTTCGACAGGGGAAATTGGGAATCAGCCCCAGCATTTT	CASSSTGEIGNQPQHF
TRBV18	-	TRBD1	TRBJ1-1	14	TGTGCCAGCTCACCTGGGACAGGGATGACTGAAGCTTTCTTT	CASSPGTGMTEAFF
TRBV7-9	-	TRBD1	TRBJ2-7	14	TGTGCCAGCAGCCCTCGGACAGGGGCGAGGGAGCAGTACTTC	CASSPRTGAREQYF
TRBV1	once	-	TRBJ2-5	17	TGCACCAGCAGCCAAGTGTCGACTAGCGGGTGCCAAGAGACCCAGTACTTC	CTSSQVSTSGCQETQYF
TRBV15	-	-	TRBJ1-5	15	TGTGCCACCGGGAGGAAGGAGTCTTTCAATCAGCCCCAGCATTTT	CATGRKESFNQPQHF
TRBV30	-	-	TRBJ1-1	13	TGTGCCTGGAGTGTAGCCTTGAACACTGAAGCTTTCTTT	CAWSVALNTEAFF